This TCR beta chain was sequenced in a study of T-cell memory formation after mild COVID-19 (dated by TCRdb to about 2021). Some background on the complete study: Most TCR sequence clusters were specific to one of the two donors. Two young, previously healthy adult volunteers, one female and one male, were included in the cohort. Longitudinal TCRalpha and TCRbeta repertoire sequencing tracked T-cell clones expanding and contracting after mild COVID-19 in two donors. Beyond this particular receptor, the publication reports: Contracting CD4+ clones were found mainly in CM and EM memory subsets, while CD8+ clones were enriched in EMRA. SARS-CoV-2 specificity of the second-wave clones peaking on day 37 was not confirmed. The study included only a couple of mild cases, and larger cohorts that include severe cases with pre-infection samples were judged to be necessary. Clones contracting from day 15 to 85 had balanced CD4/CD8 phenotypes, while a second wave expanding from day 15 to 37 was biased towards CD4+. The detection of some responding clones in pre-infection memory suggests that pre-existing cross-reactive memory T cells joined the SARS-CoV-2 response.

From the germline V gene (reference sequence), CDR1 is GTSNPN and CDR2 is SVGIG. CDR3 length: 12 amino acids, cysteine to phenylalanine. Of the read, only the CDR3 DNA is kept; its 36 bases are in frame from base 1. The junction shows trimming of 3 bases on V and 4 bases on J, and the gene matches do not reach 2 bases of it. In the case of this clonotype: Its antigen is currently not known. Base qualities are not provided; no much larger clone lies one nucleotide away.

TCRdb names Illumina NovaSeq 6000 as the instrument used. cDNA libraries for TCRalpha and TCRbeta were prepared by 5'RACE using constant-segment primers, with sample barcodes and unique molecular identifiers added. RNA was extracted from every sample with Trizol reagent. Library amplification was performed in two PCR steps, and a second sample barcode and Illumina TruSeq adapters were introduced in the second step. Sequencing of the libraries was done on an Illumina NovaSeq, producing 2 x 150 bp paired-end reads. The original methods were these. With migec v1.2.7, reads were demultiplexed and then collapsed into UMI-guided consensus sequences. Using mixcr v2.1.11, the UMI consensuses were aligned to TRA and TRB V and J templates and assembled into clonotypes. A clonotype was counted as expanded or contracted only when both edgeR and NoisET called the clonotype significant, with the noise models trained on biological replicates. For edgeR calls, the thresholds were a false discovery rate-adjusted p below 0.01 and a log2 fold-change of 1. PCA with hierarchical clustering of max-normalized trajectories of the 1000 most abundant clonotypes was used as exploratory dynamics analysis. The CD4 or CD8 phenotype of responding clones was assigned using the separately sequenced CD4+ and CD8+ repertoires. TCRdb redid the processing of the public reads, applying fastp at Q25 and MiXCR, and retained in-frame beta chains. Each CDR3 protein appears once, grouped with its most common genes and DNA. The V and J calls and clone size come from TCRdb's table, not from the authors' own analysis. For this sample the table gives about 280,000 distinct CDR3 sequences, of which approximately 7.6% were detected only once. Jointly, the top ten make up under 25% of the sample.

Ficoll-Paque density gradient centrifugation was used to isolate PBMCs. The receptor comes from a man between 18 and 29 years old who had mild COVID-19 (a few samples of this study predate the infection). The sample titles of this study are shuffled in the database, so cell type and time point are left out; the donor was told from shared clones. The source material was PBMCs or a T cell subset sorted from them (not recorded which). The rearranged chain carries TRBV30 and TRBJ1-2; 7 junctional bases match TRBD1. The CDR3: CAWRTGVYGYTF. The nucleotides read TGTGCCTGGAGAACAGGGGTCTATGGCTACACCTTC. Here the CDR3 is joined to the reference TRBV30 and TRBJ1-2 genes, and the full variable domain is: SQTIHQWPATLVQPVGSPLSLECTVEGTSNPNLYWYRQAAGRGLQLLFYSVGIGQISSEVPQNLSASRPQDRQFILSSKKLLLSDSGFYLCAWRTGVYGYTFGSGTRLTVV.